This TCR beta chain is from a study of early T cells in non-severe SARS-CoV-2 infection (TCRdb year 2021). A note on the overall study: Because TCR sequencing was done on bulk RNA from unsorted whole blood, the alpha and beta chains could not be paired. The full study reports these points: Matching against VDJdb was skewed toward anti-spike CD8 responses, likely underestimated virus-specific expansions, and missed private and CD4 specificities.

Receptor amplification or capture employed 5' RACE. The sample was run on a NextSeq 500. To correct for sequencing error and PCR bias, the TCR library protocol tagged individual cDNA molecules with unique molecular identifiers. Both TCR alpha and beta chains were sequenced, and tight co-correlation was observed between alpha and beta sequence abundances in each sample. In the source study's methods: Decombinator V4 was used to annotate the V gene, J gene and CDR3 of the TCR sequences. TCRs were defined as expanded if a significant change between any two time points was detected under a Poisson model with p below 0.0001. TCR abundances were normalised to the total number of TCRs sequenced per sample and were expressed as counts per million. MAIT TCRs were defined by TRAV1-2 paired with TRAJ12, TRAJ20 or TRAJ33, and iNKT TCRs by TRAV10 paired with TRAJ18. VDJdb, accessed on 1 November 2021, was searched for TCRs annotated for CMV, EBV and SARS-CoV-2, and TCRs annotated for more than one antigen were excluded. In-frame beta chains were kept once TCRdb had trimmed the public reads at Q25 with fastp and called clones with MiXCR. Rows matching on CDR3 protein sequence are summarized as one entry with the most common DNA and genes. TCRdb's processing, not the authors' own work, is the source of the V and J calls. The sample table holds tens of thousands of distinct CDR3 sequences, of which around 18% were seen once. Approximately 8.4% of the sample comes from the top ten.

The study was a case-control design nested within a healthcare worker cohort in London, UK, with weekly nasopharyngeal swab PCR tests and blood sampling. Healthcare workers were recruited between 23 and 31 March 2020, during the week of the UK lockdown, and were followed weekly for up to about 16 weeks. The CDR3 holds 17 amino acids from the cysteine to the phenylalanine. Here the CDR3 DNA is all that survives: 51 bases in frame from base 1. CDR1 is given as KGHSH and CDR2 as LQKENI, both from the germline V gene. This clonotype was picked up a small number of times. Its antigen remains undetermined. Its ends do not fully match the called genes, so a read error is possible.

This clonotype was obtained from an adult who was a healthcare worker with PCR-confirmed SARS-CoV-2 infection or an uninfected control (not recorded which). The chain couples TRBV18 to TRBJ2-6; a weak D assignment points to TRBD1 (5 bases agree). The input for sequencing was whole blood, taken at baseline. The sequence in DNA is TGTGCCAGCTCACCATCCAACCGGGCTTCTGGGGCCAACGTCCTGATTTTC. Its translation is CASSPSNRASGANVLIF. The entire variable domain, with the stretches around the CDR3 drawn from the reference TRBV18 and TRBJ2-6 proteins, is NAGVMQNPRHLVRRRGQEARLRCSPMKGHSHVYWYRQLPEEGLKFMVYLQKENIIDESGMPKERFSAEFPKEGPSILRIQQVVRGDSAAYFCASSPSNRASGANVLIFGAGSRLTVL.